This TCR beta chain was found in a study of blood T cells in healthy people across ages. Study-level findings and limits: Strong correlation was found linking TCR beta diversity to naive T cell percentage.

Comments on this clonotype: Antigen unknown.

After removal of 4 bases from V and 10 bases from J, the junction contained 14 bases not matched to a gene. Germline-derived CDR1 and CDR2 are MNHNS and SASEGT. The length of the CDR3 is 17 residues. A second about 7 to 11 cycle PCR used barcoded and J-beta primers. TCRdb passed the 5' RACE reads through MiXCR, listing each CDR3 protein once. The sample carries about 1.6 million distinct CDR3 sequences, approximately 32% recorded once. V is TRBV6-1 and J is TRBJ2-2; 11 nucleotides align to TRBD2. The specimen sequenced was blood. This clonotype originated in a woman in her thirties in good health. The DNA for the CDR3 is TGTGCCAGCAGTGGCCTTAGCGGGAGGGCCCTCTCCCCGGAGCTGTTTTTT. Encoded protein: CASSGLSGRALSPELFF.